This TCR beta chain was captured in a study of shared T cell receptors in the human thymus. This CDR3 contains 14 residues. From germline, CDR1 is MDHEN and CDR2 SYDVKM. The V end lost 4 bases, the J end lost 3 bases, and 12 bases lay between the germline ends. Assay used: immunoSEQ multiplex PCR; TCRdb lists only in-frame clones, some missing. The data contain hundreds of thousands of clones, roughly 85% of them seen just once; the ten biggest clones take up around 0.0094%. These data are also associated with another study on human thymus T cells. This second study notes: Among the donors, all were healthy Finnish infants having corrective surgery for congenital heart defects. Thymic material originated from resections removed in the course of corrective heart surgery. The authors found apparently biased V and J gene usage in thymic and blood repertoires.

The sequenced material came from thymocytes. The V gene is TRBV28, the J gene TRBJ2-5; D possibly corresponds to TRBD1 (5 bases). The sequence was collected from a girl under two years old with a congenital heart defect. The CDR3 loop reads CASSSGLLKETQYF. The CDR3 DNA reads TGTGCCAGCAGTTCAGGGTTATTGAAAGAGACCCAGTACTTC.